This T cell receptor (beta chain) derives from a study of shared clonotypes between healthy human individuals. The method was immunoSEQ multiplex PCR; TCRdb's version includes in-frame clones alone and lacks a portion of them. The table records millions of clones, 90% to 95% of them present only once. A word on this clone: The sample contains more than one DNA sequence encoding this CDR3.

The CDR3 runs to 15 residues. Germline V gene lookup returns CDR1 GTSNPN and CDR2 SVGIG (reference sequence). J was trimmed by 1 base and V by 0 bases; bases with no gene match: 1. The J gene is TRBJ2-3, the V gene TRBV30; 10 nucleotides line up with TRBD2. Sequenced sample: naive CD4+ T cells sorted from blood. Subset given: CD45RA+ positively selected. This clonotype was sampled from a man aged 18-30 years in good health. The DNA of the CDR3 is TGTGCCTGGAGTGTTCTAGCGGGAGGCACAGATACGCAGTATTTT. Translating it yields CAWSVLAGGTDTQYF.